This T cell receptor (beta chain) derives from a study of blood T cell repertoires in COVID-19. Study details: PBMCs, B-cell-depleted T cells, or T cells were the source of the cDNA or gDNA that made up the material.

Repertoires were generated with immunoSEQ multiplex PCR, while TCRdb's copy carries only in-frame clones and drops some. The sample holds more than 85,000 clones, over 75% seen once. The V gene end was trimmed by 1 base and the J gene end by 1 base; junction bases not matched to a gene: 1. Germline V gene data show CDR1 as SGHRS and CDR2 as YFSETQ. The CDR3 length is 16 residues. The sequenced sample consisted of peripheral blood. The J gene is TRBJ2-3, the V gene TRBV5-1; 12 bases line up with TRBD2. The sequence came from a human donor in a cohort sampled during active COVID-19. The DNA for the CDR3 is TGCGCCAGCAGCTTGAGGACTAGCGGGGGCACAGATACGCAGTATTTT. Amino acids: CASSLRTSGGTDTQYF.